This T cell receptor beta chain was retrieved from a study (dated by TCRdb to about 2015). Some background on the complete study: The study tested whether tumor-infiltrating Tregs in breast cancer are recruited from blood Tregs or converted in situ from other CD4+ T cell subsets. Broader findings and caveats from the paper: The greatest overlap of tumor-infiltrating Treg TCR alpha and beta sequences was with tumor naive CD4+ T cells, followed next by blood naive CD4+ T cells. Rather than covering whole repertoires, validation in the larger cohort was restricted to a single TCR beta V-J rearrangement. Tumor memory CD4+ T cell TCR gene usage was found to cluster with blood and lymph node memory CD4+ cells and with lymph node naive CD4+ cells.

A word on this clonotype: Its antigen is currently not known. The conserved final phenylalanine or tryptophan is absent from the CDR3, which likely points to a read error.

Naive CD4+ T cells were purified with the Miltenyi Naive CD4+ T Cell Isolation kit, with Tregs depleted using CD25 microbeads. Tregs, naive and memory CD4+ T cells from tumor, blood and ipsilateral draining lymph nodes of a few breast cancer patients underwent full-length TCR alpha and beta sequencing. Ficoll density gradient centrifugation was used to isolate mononuclear cells from lymph nodes or from 50 to 60 ml of peripheral blood. Sorted cell populations were confirmed by FACS to exceed 90% purity. Ends included, the CDR3 has 17 residues. Here the CDR3 DNA is all that survives: 51 bases in frame from base 1. From a lookup of the germline V gene (reference sequence), CDR1 and CDR2 are SEHNR and FQNEAQ. Trimming at the junction amounts to 6 bases on V and 3 bases on J, and the germline ends lie 21 bases apart. Amplification of full-length TCR variable regions was done by 5' RACE PCR using constant-region reverse primers, and this step was followed by semi-nested PCR with Nested Universal Primer A. The ReliaPrep RNA Cell Miniprep System was used to extract total RNA, which was then reverse transcribed into 5'RACE-ready cDNA with the SMARTer RACE 5'/3' Kit. Multiplex adaptors were used to barcode the full-length TCR alpha and beta libraries, which were then sequenced on an Illumina MiSeq. The authors' pipeline ran thus. For each of nine subset-tissue groups, sequencing data from the five patients were combined, and the groups were compared by unsupervised clustering of TCR gene usage. The Morisita-Horn index was used to calculate repertoire similarity, with shared sequences weighted according to their contribution to each repertoire. TCRdb reanalyzed the raw reads on its own, using fastp at Q25 for trimming and MiXCR for clone calling, and kept in-frame beta chains. Identical CDR3 protein sequences are pooled into one entry, listed with their most common genes and DNA. For this entry, the V and J calls and clone size follow TCRdb and not the study's own pipeline. This sample has roughly 54,000 distinct CDR3 sequences in its table, and 15% to 20% of those were observed once. In total, the top ten clones hold approximately 2.5% of the sample.

The chain is assembled from TRBV7-9 and TRBJ1-3; D gene: possibly TRBD1, on 5 matching bases. Sequencing was carried out using naive CD4+ T cells sorted from blood. In the paper's terms, the cell subset or site label means: naive CD4+ T cells, CD4+CD45RA+CD25-. The clonotype originates from a female donor with breast cancer. CDR3 protein: CASRDLGRRVFGNTIYV. The DNA sequence is TGTGCCAGCAGAGACCTGGGACGGAGGGTTTTTGGAAACACCATATATGTT.